The entry below gives a single T cell receptor beta chain sequence along with its context. With V trimmed by 0 bases and J by 3 bases, 7 bases remained unmatched. The CDR3 runs 16 residues. CDR1 LGHNA and CDR2 YSLEER come from the germline V gene. This sample was included in a study of blood T cell repertoires in COVID-19. Overall study context: Samples representing acute and convalescent COVID-19 were sourced from the United States, Italy and Spain. Nucleic acid was either cDNA or gDNA, and it came from T cells, B-cell-depleted T cells, or PBMCs.

In the original analysis: Estimation of nucleated cell counts was performed using reference gene primer amplification. Libraries were prepared by immunoSEQ multiplex PCR; TCRdb keeps only in-frame clonotypes and omits some of them. V, J and clone size derive from that table, while D and trimming were established from the DNA sequence. Among about 140,000 clones listed, about three quarters were seen once. The material sequenced was peripheral blood. V gene TRBV4-3 combines with J gene TRBJ1-2; 7 nucleotides line up with TRBD1. The source of this sequence is a woman in her forties or fifties with active or convalescent COVID-19. The CDR3 DNA is TGCGCCAGCAGCCAAGACTTGGGGACAGTTTACTATGGCTACACCTTC. It codes for CASSQDLGTVYYGYTF.